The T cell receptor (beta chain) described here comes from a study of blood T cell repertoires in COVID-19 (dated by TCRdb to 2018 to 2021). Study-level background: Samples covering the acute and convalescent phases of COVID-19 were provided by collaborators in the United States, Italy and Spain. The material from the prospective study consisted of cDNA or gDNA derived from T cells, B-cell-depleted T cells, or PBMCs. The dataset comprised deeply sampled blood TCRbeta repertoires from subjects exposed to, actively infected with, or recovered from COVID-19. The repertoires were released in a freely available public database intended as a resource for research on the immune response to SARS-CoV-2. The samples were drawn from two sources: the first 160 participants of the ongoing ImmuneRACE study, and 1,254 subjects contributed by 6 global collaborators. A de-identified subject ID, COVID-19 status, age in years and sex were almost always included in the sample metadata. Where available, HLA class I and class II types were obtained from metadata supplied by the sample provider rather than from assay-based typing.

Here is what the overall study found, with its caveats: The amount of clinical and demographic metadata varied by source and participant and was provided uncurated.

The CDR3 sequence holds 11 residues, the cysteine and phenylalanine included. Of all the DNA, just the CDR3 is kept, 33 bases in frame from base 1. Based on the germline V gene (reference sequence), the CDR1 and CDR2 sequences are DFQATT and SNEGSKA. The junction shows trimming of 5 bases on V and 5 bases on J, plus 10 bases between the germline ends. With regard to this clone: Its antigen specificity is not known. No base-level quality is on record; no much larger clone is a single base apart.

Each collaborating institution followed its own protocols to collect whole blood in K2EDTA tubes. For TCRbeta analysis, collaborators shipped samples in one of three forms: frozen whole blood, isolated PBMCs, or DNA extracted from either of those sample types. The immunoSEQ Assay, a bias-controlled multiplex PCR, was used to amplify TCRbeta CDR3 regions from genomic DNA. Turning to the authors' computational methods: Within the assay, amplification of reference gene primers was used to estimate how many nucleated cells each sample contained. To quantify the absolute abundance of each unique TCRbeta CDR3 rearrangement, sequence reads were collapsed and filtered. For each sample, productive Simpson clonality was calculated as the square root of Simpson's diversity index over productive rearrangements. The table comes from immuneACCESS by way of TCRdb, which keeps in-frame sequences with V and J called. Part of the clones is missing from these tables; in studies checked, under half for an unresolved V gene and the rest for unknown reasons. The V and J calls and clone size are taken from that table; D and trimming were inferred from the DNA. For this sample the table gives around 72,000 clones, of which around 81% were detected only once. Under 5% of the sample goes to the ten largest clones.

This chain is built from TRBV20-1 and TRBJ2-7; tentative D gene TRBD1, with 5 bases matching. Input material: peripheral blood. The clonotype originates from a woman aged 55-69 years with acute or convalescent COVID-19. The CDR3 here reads CSAPRAHEQYF. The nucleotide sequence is TGCAGTGCTCCCAGGGCCCACGAGCAGTACTTC.